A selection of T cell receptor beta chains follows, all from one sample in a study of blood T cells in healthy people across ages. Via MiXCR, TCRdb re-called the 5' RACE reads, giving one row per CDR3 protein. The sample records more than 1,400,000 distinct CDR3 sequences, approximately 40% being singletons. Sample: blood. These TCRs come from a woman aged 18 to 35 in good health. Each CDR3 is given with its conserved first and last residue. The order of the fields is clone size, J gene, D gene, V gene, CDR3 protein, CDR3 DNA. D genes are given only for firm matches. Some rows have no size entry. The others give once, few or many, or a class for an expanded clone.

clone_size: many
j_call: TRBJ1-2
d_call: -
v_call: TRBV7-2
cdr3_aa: CASSLDRIVGYTF
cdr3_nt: TGTGCCAGCAGCCTTGACAGGATCGTTGGCTACACCTTC

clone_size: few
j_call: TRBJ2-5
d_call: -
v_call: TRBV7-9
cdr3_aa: CASSLTGGTKETQYF
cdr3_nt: TGTGCCAGCAGCTTAACCGGGGGCACGAAAGAGACCCAGTACTTC

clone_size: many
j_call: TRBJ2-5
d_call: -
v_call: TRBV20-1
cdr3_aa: CSASPGHLLGTQYF
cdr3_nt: TGCAGTGCTAGCCCCGGGCACCTATTGGGGACCCAGTACTTC

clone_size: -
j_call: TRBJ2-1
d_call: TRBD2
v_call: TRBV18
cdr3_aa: CASSPPTSGRGNEQFF
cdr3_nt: TGTGCCAGCTCACCCCCAACTAGCGGGAGGGGCAATGAGCAGTTCTTC

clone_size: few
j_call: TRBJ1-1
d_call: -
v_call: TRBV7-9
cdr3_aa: CASSPGTETEAFF
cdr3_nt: TGTGCCAGCAGCCCGGGCACGGAGACTGAAGCTTTCTTT

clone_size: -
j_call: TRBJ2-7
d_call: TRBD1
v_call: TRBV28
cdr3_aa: CASSQSGGTGSYEQYF
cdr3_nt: TGTGCCAGCAGTCAATCAGGGGGGACAGGATCCTACGAGCAGTACTTC

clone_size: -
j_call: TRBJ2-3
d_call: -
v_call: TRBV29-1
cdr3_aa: CSVEDTDTQYF
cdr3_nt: TGCAGCGTTGAAGACACAGATACGCAGTATTTT

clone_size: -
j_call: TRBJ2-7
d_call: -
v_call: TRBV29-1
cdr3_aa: CSVSIQGILSEQYF
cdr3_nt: TGCAGCGTCTCCATCCAGGGAATACTAAGCGAGCAGTACTTC

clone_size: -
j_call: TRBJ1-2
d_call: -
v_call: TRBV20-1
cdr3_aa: CSASAPVEGYTF
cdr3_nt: TGCAGTGCTAGCGCGCCCGTCGAGGGCTACACCTTC

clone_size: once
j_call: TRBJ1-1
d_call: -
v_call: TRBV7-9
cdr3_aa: CAGSLAVRGPGQAFF
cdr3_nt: TGTGCCGGCAGCTTAGCGGTCAGGGGTCCGGGACAAGCTTTCTTT

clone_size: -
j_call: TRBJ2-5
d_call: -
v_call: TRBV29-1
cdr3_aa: CSVAPLFSETQYF
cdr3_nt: TGCAGCGTTGCACCCCTCTTCTCAGAGACCCAGTACTTC

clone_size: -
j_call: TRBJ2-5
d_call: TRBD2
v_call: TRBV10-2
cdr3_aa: CASKTSGSGNEQYF
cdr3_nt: TGCGCCAGCAAGACTAGCGGGAGCGGGAATGAGCAGTACTTC

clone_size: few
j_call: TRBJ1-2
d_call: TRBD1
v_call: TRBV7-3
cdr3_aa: CASSLTPGQDNYGYTF
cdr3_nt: TGTGCCAGCAGCTTAACTCCGGGACAGGATAACTATGGCTACACCTTC

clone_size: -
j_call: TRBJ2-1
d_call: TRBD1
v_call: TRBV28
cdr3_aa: CASSPYRGNSYNEQFF
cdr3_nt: TGTGCCAGCAGTCCCTACAGGGGGAACTCCTACAATGAGCAGTTCTTC

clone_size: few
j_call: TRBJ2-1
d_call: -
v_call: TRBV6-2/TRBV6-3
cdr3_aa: CASRAVAGLNEQFF
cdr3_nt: TGTGCCAGCAGGGCCGTGGCGGGCCTCAATGAGCAGTTCTTC

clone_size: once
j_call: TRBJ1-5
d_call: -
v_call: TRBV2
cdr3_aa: CASSTLGSGNQPQHF
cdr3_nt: TGTGCCAGCAGTACCTTGGGGTCTGGCAATCAGCCCCAGCATTTT

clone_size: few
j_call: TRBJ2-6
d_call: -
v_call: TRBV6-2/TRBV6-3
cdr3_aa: CASSFDVSGSGANVLTF
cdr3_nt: TGTGCCAGCAGTTTTGACGTTTCCGGGTCTGGGGCCAACGTCCTGACTTTC

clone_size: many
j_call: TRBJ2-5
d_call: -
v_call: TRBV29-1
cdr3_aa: CSVEVASEWQETQYF
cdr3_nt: TGCAGCGTTGAGGTAGCTAGCGAGTGGCAAGAGACCCAGTACTTC

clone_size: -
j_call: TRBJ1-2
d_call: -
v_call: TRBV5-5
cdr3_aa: CASSQGPENGYTF
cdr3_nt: TGTGCCAGCAGCCAAGGGCCAGAGAATGGCTACACCTTC

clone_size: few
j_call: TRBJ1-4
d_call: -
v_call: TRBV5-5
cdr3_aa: CASSQNPAGEYEKLFF
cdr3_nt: TGTGCCAGCAGCCAAAACCCCGCAGGGGAATATGAAAAACTGTTTTTT

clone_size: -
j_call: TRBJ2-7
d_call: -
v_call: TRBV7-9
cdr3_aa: CASSLGAGGAYEQYF
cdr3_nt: TGTGCCAGCAGCTTAGGGGCTGGCGGAGCCTACGAGCAGTACTTC

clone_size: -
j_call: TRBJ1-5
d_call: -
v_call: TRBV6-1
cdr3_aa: CASSEGRGGPGRQPQHF
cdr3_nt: TGTGCCAGCAGTGAAGGTAGAGGGGGGCCTGGGCGACAGCCCCAGCATTTT

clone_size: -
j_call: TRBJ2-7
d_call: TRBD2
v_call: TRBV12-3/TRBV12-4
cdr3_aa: CASTRTSGDYNEQYF
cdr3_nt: TGTGCCAGCACTAGAACTAGCGGGGACTACAATGAGCAGTACTTC

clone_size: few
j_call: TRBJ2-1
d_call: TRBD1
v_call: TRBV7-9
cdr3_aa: CASSLDRAGYNEQFF
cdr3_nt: TGTGCCAGCAGCCTGGACAGGGCTGGCTACAATGAGCAGTTCTTC

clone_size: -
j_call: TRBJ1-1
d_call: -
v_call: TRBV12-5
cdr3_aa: CASGLVSEGNTEAFF
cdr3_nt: TGTGCTAGTGGTTTGGTCTCGGAGGGGAACACTGAAGCTTTCTTT

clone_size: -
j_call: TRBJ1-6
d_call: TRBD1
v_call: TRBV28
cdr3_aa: CASSLRTGGDSPLHF
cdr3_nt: TGTGCCAGCAGTTTACGGACAGGGGGCGATTCACCCCTCCACTTT

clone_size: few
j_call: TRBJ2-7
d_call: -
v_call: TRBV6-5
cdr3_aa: CASSYSARGNEQYF
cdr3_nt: TGTGCCAGCAGTTATTCTGCGAGGGGGAACGAGCAGTACTTC